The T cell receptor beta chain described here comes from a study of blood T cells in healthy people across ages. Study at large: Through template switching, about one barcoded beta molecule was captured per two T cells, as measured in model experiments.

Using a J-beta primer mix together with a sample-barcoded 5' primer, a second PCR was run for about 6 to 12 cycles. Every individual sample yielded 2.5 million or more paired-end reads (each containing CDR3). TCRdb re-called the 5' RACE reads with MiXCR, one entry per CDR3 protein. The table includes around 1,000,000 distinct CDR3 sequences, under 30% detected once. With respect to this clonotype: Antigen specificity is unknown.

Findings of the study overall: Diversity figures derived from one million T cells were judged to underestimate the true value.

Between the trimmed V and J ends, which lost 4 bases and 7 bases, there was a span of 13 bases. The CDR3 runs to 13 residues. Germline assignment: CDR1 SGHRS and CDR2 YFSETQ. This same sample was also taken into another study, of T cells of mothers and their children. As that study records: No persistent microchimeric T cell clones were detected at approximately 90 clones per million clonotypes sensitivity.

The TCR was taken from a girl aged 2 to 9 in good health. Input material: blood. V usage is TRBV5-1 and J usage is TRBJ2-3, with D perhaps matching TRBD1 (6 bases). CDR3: CASSLDSSNTQYF. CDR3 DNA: TGCGCCAGCAGCCTGGACAGTTCGAATACGCAGTATTTT.